Following are 29 T cell receptor beta chains from one sample sequenced in a study of T cells in Graves' hyperthyroidism and ophthalmopathy. The CDR3 regions of TCR beta were amplified from RNA transcripts. TCR CDR3 regions were first amplified by RT-PCR with HTBI primers. One entry per CDR3 protein, called by TCRdb with MiXCR from the multiplex PCR reads. The sample has 600,000 to 650,000 distinct CDR3 sequences; around 20% are singletons. The sequencing sample was made of blood. Receptor source: a young man with Graves' ophthalmopathy.

This clonotype was recorded a few times. At one end, the junction sequence differs from germline, possibly due to a read error. The rearrangement links TRBV5-4 to TRBJ2-3; 12 positions match TRBD2. CDR1 SGHNT and CDR2 YYREEE come from the germline V gene (reference sequence). The length of the CDR3 is 17 residues. The CDR3 DNA sequence: TGTGCCAGCAGCTTACTACGGACTAGCGGGAAGGGAGATACGCGGTATTTT. Protein: CASSLLRTSGKGDTRYF.

This clonotype was detected ten times or more. The rearrangement joins TRBV7-9 to TRBJ2-7; 13 bases fit TRBD2. The germline gives CDR1 SEHNR, CDR2 FQNEAQ (reference sequence). The CDR3 runs 15 residues. V shed 5 bases, J shed 3 bases, and the junction held 4 bases outside the gene matches. Written as DNA, the CDR3 is TGTGCCAGCAGCCATGGGACTAGCGGGATCTACGAGCAGTACTTC. Encoded protein: CASSHGTSGIYEQYF.

This clonotype turned up a few times. The chain has TRBV5-5 and TRBJ2-4, with D uncertain. Trimming pared 1 base from V and 8 bases from J, leaving 7 bases between. Germline V gene sequence: CDR1 SGHKS, CDR2 YYEKEE (reference sequence). This CDR3 comprises 12 residues. The CDR3 DNA follows: TGTGCCAGCAGCTTGAAACGGGACATTCAGTACTTC. Protein sequence: CASSLKRDIQYF.

This clonotype came up a few times. This rearrangement joins TRBV7-2 to TRBJ2-1; TRBD2 agrees at 8 bases. The trim removed 5 bases at V and 3 bases at J, leaving 6 bases unmatched. Germline-derived CDR1 and CDR2 are SGHTA and FQGNSA. The CDR3 runs 15 residues. The CDR3 here is CASSPSGPRYNEQFF. The CDR3 DNA follows: TGTGCCAGCAGCCCTAGCGGGCCGCGCTACAATGAGCAGTTCTTC.

J is TRBJ1-5 and V is TRBV6-6; maybe TRBD1 (5 bases). The length of the CDR3 is 16 residues. Trimming took off 2 bases at V and 0 bases at J, with 11 bases between the two ends. Germline V gives CDR1 MNHNY, CDR2 SVGAGI (reference sequence). The CDR3 sequence is CASSYKRQNSNQPQHF. CDR3 coding DNA: TGTGCCAGCAGTTACAAGCGACAGAATAGCAATCAGCCCCAGCATTTT.

This clonotype was counted a few times. This chain connects TRBV6-1 to TRBJ2-7, with 8 positions matching TRBD1. Germline V gene sequence: CDR1 MNHNS, CDR2 SASEGT. This CDR3 spans 16 amino acids. The V and J ends lost 0 bases and 7 bases, in that order; junction bases with no gene match: 11. The CDR3 DNA follows: TGTGCCAGCAGTGAAGCCCTCACCGACAGGGGATATGAGCAGTACTTC. This codes for CASSEALTDRGYEQYF.

The chain uses TRBV5-1 and TRBJ2-1; 7 bases agree with TRBD2. This CDR3 contains 16 residues. Germline-derived CDR1 and CDR2 are SGHRS and YFSETQ. The V segment lost 0 bases and the J segment 2 bases; nucleotides outside the gene matches: 5. The CDR3 DNA is TGCGCCAGCAGCTTGGGGACTAGTTATCCCTACAATGAGCAGTTCTTC. Encoded protein: CASSLGTSYPYNEQFF.

This clonotype was detected ten times or more. The chain employs TRBV12-3 or TRBV12-4 and TRBJ2-1; possibly TRBD1 or TRBD2 for D (5 bases each). CDR3 length: 12 residues. V lost 1 base and J lost 9, with 7 bases in between. The CDR3 sequence is CASSLGGTEQFF. The CDR3 nucleotides are TGTGCCAGCAGTTTAGGTGGGACTGAGCAGTTCTTC.

This clonotype was seen at least ten times. The chain joins TRBV18 to TRBJ2-7; D assignment may be TRBD1 or TRBD2 (5 bases each). Deletions cut 3 bases from V and 7 bases from J, with 19 bases between. The germline gives CDR1 KGHSH, CDR2 LQKENI. CDR3 length: 15 amino acids. CDR3 loop: CASSPPGTALQEQYF. For the CDR3, the DNA is TGTGCCAGCTCACCGCCCGGGACGGCCCTCCAGGAGCAGTACTTC.

For the CDR3, the DNA is TGTGCCAGCAGTTTATCTTCGGCGGTTAGCACCGGGGAGCTGTTTTTT. It specifies CASSLSSAVSTGELFF. The rearrangement joins TRBV27 to TRBJ2-2; D not resolved. Germline V gives CDR1 MNHEY, CDR2 SMNVEV (reference sequence). Trimming left V 0 bases short and J 4 bases short, with 12 bases between. There are 16 residues in the CDR3.

The chain joins TRBV6-1 to TRBJ2-6; tentatively, D is TRBD2 (5 bases). The CDR3 is 16 residues long. Trimming removed 6 bases at V and 0 bases at J, with 12 bases between. The germline gives CDR1 MNHNS, CDR2 SASEGT. The CDR3 bases are TGTGCCAGCAGAAGGACTCAAAACTCTGGGGCCAACGTCCTGACTTTC. This encodes CASRRTQNSGANVLTF.

The chain carries TRBV28 and TRBJ2-5; D gene uncertain. The CDR3 covers 15 residues. Trimming stripped 5 bases from V and 1 base from J, with 14 bases between. The germline V gene encodes CDR1 MDHEN and CDR2 SYDVKM. The CDR3 DNA follows: TGTGCCAGCAGTGCCCGGAACCCCCTCCAAGAGACCCAGTACTTC. Amino acids: CASSARNPLQETQYF.

V is TRBV4-3 and J is TRBJ1-5; unclear D gene. CDR1 LGHNA and CDR2 YSLEER come from the germline V gene. The germline V and J ends were trimmed by 0 bases and 0 bases, with 9 bases remaining between them. The CDR3 contains 16 residues. The CDR3, as DNA: TGCGCCAGCAGCCAAGATCTGGGCGATAGCAATCAGCCCCAGCATTTT. This translates into CASSQDLGDSNQPQHF.

This clonotype was counted between two and nine times. The chain recombines TRBV6-1 with TRBJ1-5, with 7 bases identical to TRBD1. Germline V gene data show CDR1 as MNHNS and CDR2 as SASEGT. The CDR3 runs to 15 residues. The V and J ends lost 9 bases and 0 bases, in that order; junction bases with no gene match: 8. The CDR3, as DNA: TGTGCCAGTCGGGCGACAGGGAATAGCAATCAGCCCCAGCATTTT. Translating gives CASRATGNSNQPQHF.

V gene TRBV7-9 combines with J gene TRBJ2-2; no clear D. Trimming removed 5 bases at V and 2 bases at J, with 18 bases between. Germline V gives CDR1 SEHNR, CDR2 FQNEAQ (reference sequence). The CDR3 sequence is 17 residues long. CDR3 residues: CASSPTRFTENTGELFF. CDR3 nucleotide sequence: TGTGCCAGCAGCCCAACCCGATTTACAGAAAACACCGGGGAGCTGTTTTTT.

The chain joins TRBV5-1 to TRBJ1-1; TRBD1 aligns across 9 bases. CDR3 length: 16 residues. CDR1 SGHRS and CDR2 YFSETQ come from the germline V gene. Trimming at V came to 4 bases and at J to 3 bases, leaving 10 bases not matched to a gene. CDR3 sequence: CASSPGTGSFDTEAFF. CDR3 in DNA: TGCGCCAGCAGCCCTGGGACAGGGAGTTTCGACACTGAAGCTTTCTTT.

This clonotype has only a few counts. The rearrangement uses TRBV7-2 and TRBJ2-7, with D perhaps TRBD2 (6 bases). The CDR3 is 15 amino acids. CDR1 SGHTA and CDR2 FQGNSA come from the germline V gene. The V end lost 4 bases, the J end lost 5 bases, and 18 bases lay between the germline ends. CDR3 DNA sequence: TGTGCCAGCAGCTCCCGACGGAGGGCAGGGAACGAGCAGTACTTC. This sequence encodes CASSSRRRAGNEQYF.

The V call is TRBV7-2, the J call TRBJ2-7; 8 bases line up with TRBD1. The CDR3 has 15 residues. Germline V lookup: CDR1 SGHTA, CDR2 FQGNSA. V was clipped by 3 bases and J by 4 bases; unmatched bases: 8. DNA for the CDR3: TGTGCCAGCAGCTTGGGACAGGCGACCTCATACGAGCAGTACTTC. This codes for CASSLGQATSYEQYF. Based on the CDR3 plus reference TRBV7-2 and TRBJ2-7, the full variable domain is GAGVSQSPSNKVTEKGKDVELRCDPISGHTALYWYRQSLGQGLEFLIYFQGNSAPDKSGLPSDRFSAERTGGSVSTLTIQRTQQEDSAVYLCASSLGQATSYEQYFGPGTRLTVT.

The chain has TRBV20-1 and TRBJ2-2; no reliable D call. V lost 6 bases and J lost 6, with 17 bases in between. This CDR3 spans 14 amino acids. Germline assignment: CDR1 DFQATT and CDR2 SNEGSKA (reference sequence). CDR3 coding DNA: TGCAGTGCGGTGCCCTCAAGGGTCCCCGGGGAGCTGTTTTTT. It translates to CSAVPSRVPGELFF.

The table lists this clonotype with a few counts. The DNA of the CDR3 is TGTGCCAGCAGTGTGACAGGGGTCGACGAGCAGTACTTC. Translating it yields CASSVTGVDEQYF. This chain links TRBV6-1 with TRBJ2-7, with 8 bases that match TRBD1. Trimming took 4 bases from V and 5 from J; bases not matched to a gene: 4. Germline-derived CDR1 and CDR2 are MNHNS and SASEGT. The CDR3 is 13 amino acids.

This clonotype appeared many times. The V gene is TRBV28, the J gene TRBJ1-6; 10 bases are a match to TRBD1. V lost 4 bases, J lost 6 bases, and 6 bases stayed unmatched. Germline V lookup: CDR1 MDHEN, CDR2 SYDVKM. CDR3 length: 16 amino acids. CDR3 nucleotide sequence: TGTGCCAGCAGTTCAAGGGACAGGGGACCTAATTCACCCCTCCACTTT. Its protein product is CASSSRDRGPNSPLHF.

This chain links TRBV10-3 with TRBJ2-7, with D unclear. The CDR3 is made up of 13 amino acids. Germline V gene lookup returns CDR1 ENHRY and CDR2 SYGVKD. The V end was cut by 6 bases, the J end by 2 bases, with 11 bases between. The CDR3: CAISGRMTYEQYF. DNA of the CDR3: TGTGCCATCAGCGGCAGGATGACCTACGAGCAGTACTTC.

This clonotype was counted only a few times. The chain couples TRBV15 to TRBJ1-5; 11 nucleotides line up with TRBD1. Trimming cost V 3 bases and J 5 bases; bases outside gene matches: 12. Germline V gene data show CDR1 as LNHNV and CDR2 as YYDKDF (reference sequence). The CDR3 is 18 residues long. CDR3 in DNA: TGTGCCACCAGCAGGCTTCCGGGACAGGGGGATAGGGATCAGCCCCAGCATTTT. It yields the protein CATSRLPGQGDRDQPQHF.

The chain recombines TRBV19 with TRBJ2-7, with D possibly TRBD2 on 6 matching bases. The ends were cut back, 8 bases at V and 0 bases at J, with 11 bases in the middle. The CDR3 is made up of 13 amino acids. In germline, CDR1 is LNHDA, CDR2 SQIVND (reference sequence). CDR3 residues: CASSWRDSYEQYF. Here the CDR3 DNA reads TGTGCCAGTTCGTGGAGGGACTCCTACGAGCAGTACTTC. Drawing the rest from reference TRBV19 and TRBJ2-7, the complete variable domain is DGGITQSPKYLFRKEGQNVTLSCEQNLNHDAMYWYRQDPGQGLRLIYYSQIVNDFQKGDIAEGYSVSREKKESFPLTVTSAQKNPTAFYLCASSWRDSYEQYFGPGTRLTVT.

The rearrangement uses TRBV10-3 and TRBJ1-4, with D possibly matching TRBD1 (5 bases). The germline CDR1 and CDR2 sequences are ENHRY and SYGVKD. Trimming took off 0 bases at V and 7 bases at J, with 9 bases between the two ends. The CDR3 has 14 amino acids. The CDR3 DNA follows: TGTGCCATCAGTGAGTCGATAGGGACTGAAAAACTGTTTTTT. Its protein is CAISESIGTEKLFF.

The V gene is TRBV7-9, the J gene TRBJ2-5, with TRBD2 matching over 9 bases. The J segment lost 2 bases and the V segment lost 2 bases, leaving 6 bases of the junction unmatched. This CDR3 contains 16 residues. The V gene's germline CDR1 is SEHNR and CDR2 FQNEAQ (reference sequence). The CDR3 loop is CASSLSRLAGQETQYF. CDR3 sequence (DNA): TGTGCCAGCAGCTTAAGCCGGCTAGCGGGACAAGAGACCCAGTACTTC.

This clonotype was picked up a small number of times. The CDR3 coding sequence is TGTGCCAGCAGTGAATTCCTAGCGGGAGACTACGAGCAGTACTTC. It translates to CASSEFLAGDYEQYF. The V call is TRBV2, the J call TRBJ2-7; 10 nucleotides align to TRBD2. The V gene's germline CDR1 is SNHLY and CDR2 FYNNEI. The V and J ends lost 2 bases and 3 bases, in that order; junction bases with no gene match: 4. There are 15 residues in the CDR3.

This clonotype was counted only a few times. The rearrangement uses TRBV6-1 and TRBJ1-5; TRBD1 agrees at 7 bases. The ends lost 8 bases at V and 6 bases at J; junction bases unmatched: 10. Germline V gene sequence: CDR1 MNHNS, CDR2 SASEGT. The CDR3 covers 14 residues. The DNA for the CDR3 is TGTGCCAGCCGGCGAAGGGGGCTGGGTCAGCCCCAGCATTTT. This gives the protein CASRRRGLGQPQHF.

This rearrangement joins TRBV4-1 to TRBJ2-1; D possibly corresponds to TRBD1 (5 bases). V was trimmed by 0 bases and J by 10 bases, leaving 13 bases between them. Per the germline V gene, CDR1 is MGHRA and CDR2 is YSYEKL. The CDR3 totals 14 residues. CDR3 sequence: CASSQDQLPGEQFF. For the CDR3, the DNA is TGCGCCAGCAGCCAAGATCAACTCCCAGGGGAGCAGTTCTTC.